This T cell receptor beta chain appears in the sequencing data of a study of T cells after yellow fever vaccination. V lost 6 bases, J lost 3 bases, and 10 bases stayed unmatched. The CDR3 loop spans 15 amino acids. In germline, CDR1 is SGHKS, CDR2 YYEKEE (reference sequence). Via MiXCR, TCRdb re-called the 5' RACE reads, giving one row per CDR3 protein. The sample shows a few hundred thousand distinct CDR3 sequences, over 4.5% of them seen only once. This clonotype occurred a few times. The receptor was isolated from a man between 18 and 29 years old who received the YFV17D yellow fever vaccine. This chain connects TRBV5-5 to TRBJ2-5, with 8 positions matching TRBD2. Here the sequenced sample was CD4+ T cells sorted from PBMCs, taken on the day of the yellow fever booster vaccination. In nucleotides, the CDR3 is TGTGCCAGCACCCGGGGGGGGAAATTCGAAGAGACCCAGTACTTC. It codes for CASTRGGKFEETQYF.